These T cell receptor beta chains were read from a single sample in a study of blood T cell repertoires in COVID-19. Sequenced by immunoSEQ multiplex PCR; TCRdb stores in-frame clones only, minus some. The table lists about 310,000 clones, roughly 89% of them singletons. Sequenced input: PBMCs or T cells enriched from blood (not recorded which). Receptor source: a woman between 18 and 29 years old who had recovered from COVID-19. Each CDR3 is given with its conserved first and last residue. D genes are given only for firm matches.

NA | TRBV27 | CASSFSTGSRFYEQYF
NA | TRBV7-6 | CASRNDFDSKGQGSYNEQFF
NA | TRBV6-2/TRBV6-3 | CASSTNLEEFSTDTQYF
NA | TRBV11-2 | CASSPWDKSYEQYF
NA | TRBV19 | CASSIRYSIRTVQETQYF
TRBD1 | TRBV9 | CASSVATGGTEAFF
NA | TRBV6-4 | CASRGHSNTGELFF
NA | TRBV7-8 | CASGTRTSAYEQYF
TRBD2 | TRBV20-1 | CSGAGEETQYF
NA | TRBV6-2/TRBV6-3 | CASSYPASRANEKLFF
TRBD1 | TRBV14 | CASSRGQLHPYNEQFF
NA | TRBV7-2 | CASSSVLRGGYTF
NA | TRBV19 | CASSMVGGGHYGYTF
TRBD2 | TRBV7-2 | CASSLETSGGPNTGELFF
NA | TRBV7-2 | CASSVQQKNYGYTF
NA | TRBV4-1 | CASSPGVGYTF
TRBD2 | TRBV5-4 | CASSLRGEETQYF
NA | TRBV6-2/TRBV6-3 | CASSLVARGVMDGYTF
NA | TRBV5-6 | CASSPLASTEAFF
NA | TRBV19 | CASSIWLGVTNEKLFF
NA | TRBV28 | CASYTGFYGNTIYF